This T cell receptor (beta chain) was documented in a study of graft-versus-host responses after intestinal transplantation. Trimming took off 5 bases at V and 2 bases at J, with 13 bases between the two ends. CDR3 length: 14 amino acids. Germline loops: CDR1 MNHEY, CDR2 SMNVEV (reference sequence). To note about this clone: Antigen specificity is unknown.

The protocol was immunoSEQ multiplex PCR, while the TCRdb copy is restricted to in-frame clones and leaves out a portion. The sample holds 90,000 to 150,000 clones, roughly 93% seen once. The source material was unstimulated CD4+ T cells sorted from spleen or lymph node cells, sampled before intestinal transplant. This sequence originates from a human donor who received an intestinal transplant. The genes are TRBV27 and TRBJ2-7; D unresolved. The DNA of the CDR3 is TGTGCCAGCAGTCGCGGACCCCTACCCTACGAGCAGTACTTC. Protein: CASSRGPLPYEQYF.